The 13 T cell receptor beta chains reported below all come from one sample, sequenced in a study of shared clonotypes between healthy human individuals. Repertoires were generated with immunoSEQ multiplex PCR, while TCRdb's copy carries only in-frame clones and drops some. The data hold over 2 million clones, with 92% observed a single time. Sequencing was done on a sample of naive CD4+ T cells from PBMCs. Subset indicated: CD45RA+ positively selected. Receptors were obtained from a man aged 18 to 30 in good health. Some clones in this sample may be carry-over from other donors' samples.

The rearrangement joins TRBV10-1 to TRBJ2-3, with 8 nucleotides matching TRBD2. V trimming: 4 bases; J trimming: 2 bases; junction bases outside the gene matches: 5. CDR3 size: 15 residues. Germline lookup yields CDR1 WNHNN and CDR2 SYGVQD (reference sequence). The CDR3 loop is CASSAPGGNTDTQYF. CDR3 DNA sequence: TGCGCCAGCAGTGCGCCGGGAGGGAACACAGATACGCAGTATTTT.

The chain recombines TRBV18 with TRBJ1-4; 9 nucleotides agree with TRBD1. The CDR3 length is 15 residues. Germline-derived CDR1 and CDR2 are KGHSH and LQKENI. Trimming removed 3 bases from V and 7 bases from J; junction bases left unmatched: 6. As DNA, the CDR3 is TGTGCCAGCTCACCGTCACAGGGGGCGAGTGAAAAACTGTTTTTT. Protein: CASSPSQGASEKLFF.

The chain has TRBV6-6 and TRBJ2-5; D is perhaps TRBD2 (5 bases). The V end lost 2 bases, the J end lost 4 bases, and 11 bases lay between the germline ends. CDR3 size: 14 residues. Germline CDR1 and CDR2: MNHNY and SVGAGI (reference sequence). The CDR3 coding sequence is TGTGCCAGCAGTTACGACGGGGTAGGAGAGACCCAGTACTTC. Protein product: CASSYDGVGETQYF.

This clone was seen a handful of times. The rearrangement joins TRBV29-1 to TRBJ2-1; D perhaps matches TRBD2 (5 bases). V lost 3 bases and J lost 5, with 8 bases in between. CDR1 and CDR2 (germline): SQVTM, ANQGSEA. This CDR3 is built from 12 residues. The CDR3 here is CSVDRGNNEQFF. The CDR3 DNA reads as TGCAGCGTTGACCGAGGGAACAATGAGCAGTTCTTC.

The gene calls are TRBV11-2 and TRBJ2-2, with a tentative D call TRBD1 (5 bases). Between the trimmed V and J ends, which lost 5 bases and 4 bases, there was a span of 14 bases. The V gene's germline CDR1 is SGHAT and CDR2 FQNNGV. The CDR3 totals 15 residues. The CDR3 DNA follows: TGTGCCAGCAGCGCCAGGGTCCTCGGCACCGGGGAGCTGTTTTTT. This encodes CASSARVLGTGELFF.

The chain links TRBV5-1 to TRBJ2-4, with 8 bases aligning to TRBD2. Germline V CDR1 and CDR2: SGHRS, YFSETQ. Trimming removed 4 bases from V and 6 bases from J; junction bases left unmatched: 3. This CDR3 spans 13 amino acids. For the CDR3, the DNA is TGCGCCAGCAGCCCCGGGGGGGGAAACATTCAGTACTTC. This codes for CASSPGGGNIQYF.

The chain has TRBV5-1 and TRBJ2-5; TRBD1 agrees at 10 bases. Looked up from germline, CDR1 is SGHRS and CDR2 is YFSETQ. The CDR3 is 15 amino acids. The J segment lost 5 bases and the V segment lost 1 base, leaving 5 bases of the junction unmatched. CDR3 DNA sequence: TGCGCCAGCAGCTTGAGACAGGGGGCGCCTGAGACCCAGTACTTC. This encodes CASSLRQGAPETQYF.

V and J are TRBV30 and TRBJ1-5, with D perhaps TRBD1 (6 bases). Germline CDR1 reads GTSNPN; CDR2 reads SVGIG (reference sequence). This CDR3 has 16 amino acids. The V and J ends lost 5 bases and 5 bases respectively, with 22 bases between them. This CDR3 is CAWSLGGAGNDQPQHF. Here the CDR3 DNA reads TGTGCCTGGTCACTCGGGGGGGCGGGGAATGATCAGCCCCAGCATTTT.

CDR3 sequence: CASSTKRGSGNTIYF. The DNA for the CDR3 is TGTGCCAGCAGTACCAAAAGGGGCTCTGGAAACACCATATATTTT. The genes are TRBV28 and TRBJ1-3; tentatively, D is TRBD1 (5 bases). Germline CDR1 is MDHEN and CDR2 is SYDVKM. V was trimmed by 5 bases and J by 0 bases, leaving 11 bases between them. CDR3 length: 15 residues.

The chain recombines TRBV11-3 with TRBJ2-7; 7 nucleotides line up with TRBD2. Looked up from germline, CDR1 is SGHNT and CDR2 is YENEEA. The CDR3 runs 12 residues. Unmatched junction bases numbered 2, after V lost 5 bases and J lost 4 bases. The CDR3 DNA reads TGTGCCAGCAGCCGGCGGGGGTACGAGCAGTACTTC. Translated: CASSRRGYEQYF. Using reference TRBV11-3 and TRBJ2-7 for the parts outside the CDR3, the full variable domain is EAGVVQSPRYKIIEKKQPVAFWCNPISGHNTLYWYLQNLGQGPELLIRYENEEAVDDSQLPKDRFSAERLKGVDSTLKIQPAELGDSAVYLCASSRRGYEQYFGPGTRLTVT.

In the case of this clone: Other DNA sequences in this specimen translate into the identical CDR3. V is TRBV9 and J is TRBJ2-7; D unresolved. V gave up 0 bases and J gave up 1 base, with 8 bases separating them. Germline V gene sequence: CDR1 SGDLS, CDR2 YYNGEE. The CDR3 contains 14 residues. CDR3 in amino acids: CASSVEAHSYEQYF. The DNA for the CDR3 is TGTGCCAGCAGCGTAGAAGCGCATTCCTACGAGCAGTACTTC. Variable domain in full (rest from reference TRBV9 and TRBJ2-7): DSGVTQTPKHLITATGQRVTLRCSPRSGDLSVYWYQQSLDQGLQFLIQYYNGEERAKGNILERFSAQQFPDLHSELNLSSLELGDSALYFCASSVEAHSYEQYFGPGTRLTVT.

The chain employs TRBV9 and TRBJ2-1; D gene uncertain. The germline CDR1 and CDR2 sequences are SGDLS and YYNGEE. This CDR3 has 13 amino acids. The V gene lost 4 bases and the J gene lost 14 bases, with 19 bases spanning the gap. CDR3 sequence reads: CASSPTSGPPEFF. In DNA form, the CDR3 reads TGTGCCAGCAGCCCAACATCCGGGCCTCCGGAGTTCTTC.

This chain uses TRBV28 with TRBJ2-7; 8 bases align to TRBD2. Germline V gene sequence: CDR1 MDHEN, CDR2 SYDVKM. This CDR3 spans 15 amino acids. V shed 5 bases and J 1 base; nucleotides not matched to a gene: 7. The CDR3, as DNA: TGTGCCAGCAGTCGTGCCGGGACTAGATCCTACGAGCAGTACTTC. Its protein product is CASSRAGTRSYEQYF.